Each of the 9 T cell receptor beta chains below was sequenced from the same sample in a study of OX40 agonist ivuxolimab in advanced cancers. Produced via immunoSEQ multiplex PCR; TCRdb's table is partial and in-frame only. The sample has tens of thousands of clones, roughly 85% seen once. Sequenced material: CD4+ or CD8+ T cells sorted from blood, taken in a trial of the OX40 agonist ivuxolimab. These receptors were taken from an adult with an advanced solid tumor such as melanoma, head and neck, liver or kidney cancer.

Only a few counts were recorded for this clone. The V call is TRBV6-6, the J call TRBJ2-1; D possibly matches TRBD1 or TRBD2 (7 bases each). Between the trimmed V and J ends, which lost 2 bases and 7 bases, there was a span of 18 bases. The CDR3 has 16 amino acids. Per germline, CDR1 MNHNY and CDR2 SVGAGI (reference sequence). The chain's CDR3 is CASSYDRVGGSNEQFF. The CDR3 DNA reads TGTGCCAGCAGTTACGACAGGGTGGGGGGGTCGAATGAGCAGTTCTTC.

In its sample, this clone was seen once. This rearrangement joins TRBV28 to TRBJ1-1; D gene uncertain. The CDR3 covers 14 residues. CDR1 and CDR2 from the germline V gene are MDHEN and SYDVKM. Trimming pared 4 bases from V and 5 bases from J, leaving 14 bases between. The CDR3 sequence is CASSSVRAWTEAFF. CDR3 DNA: TGTGCCAGCAGTTCGGTTCGGGCCTGGACTGAAGCTTTCTTT.

The chain combines TRBV7-2 with TRBJ2-1; D might be TRBD1 (5 bases). Germline loops: CDR1 SGHTA, CDR2 FQGNSA. The CDR3 loop spans 13 amino acids. Between the trimmed V and J ends, which lost 3 bases and 5 bases, there was a span of 8 bases. The CDR3 DNA is TGTGCCAGCAGCTTGGGGCAGAACAATGAGCAGTTCTTC. Translating gives CASSLGQNNEQFF.

The rearrangement links TRBV5-1 to TRBJ1-6; 7 bases fit TRBD1. The CDR3 sequence is 15 residues long. Germline lookup yields CDR1 SGHRS and CDR2 YFSETQ. The V and J ends lost 0 bases and 7 bases, in that order; junction bases with no gene match: 4. CDR3 sequence (DNA): TGCGCCAGCAGCTTGGAAGGGGGCAGGAATTCACCCCTCCACTTT. Protein sequence: CASSLEGGRNSPLHF.

The chain couples TRBV9 to TRBJ2-7; D may correspond to TRBD1 or TRBD2 (5 bases each). Trimming took off 1 base at V and 7 bases at J, with 12 bases between the two ends. The germline V gene encodes CDR1 SGDLS and CDR2 YYNGEE. The CDR3 is 13 residues long. CDR3 DNA: TGTGCCAGCAGCGTACTCCGGGACGCAGAGCAGTACTTC. Translation gives CASSVLRDAEQYF. The full variable domain, completed using reference TRBV9 and TRBJ2-7, is DSGVTQTPKHLITATGQRVTLRCSPRSGDLSVYWYQQSLDQGLQFLIQYYNGEERAKGNILERFSAQQFPDLHSELNLSSLELGDSALYFCASSVLRDAEQYFGPGTRLTVT.

This clone was detected once. The chain links TRBV15 to TRBJ1-6; 7 positions agree with TRBD1. CDR3 size: 14 residues. Germline V gives CDR1 LNHNV, CDR2 YYDKDF (reference sequence). V lost 0 bases, J lost 7 bases, and 0 bases stayed unmatched. The CDR3 loop reads CATSRETGNSPLHF. CDR3 nucleotide sequence: TGTGCCACCAGCAGAGAGACAGGGAATTCACCCCTCCACTTT.

This rearrangement joins TRBV7-2 to TRBJ2-2; 8 positions match TRBD2. V gave up 2 bases and J gave up 4 bases; unmatched junction bases: 9. CDR3 size: 17 residues. Germline CDR1 SGHTA, CDR2 FQGNSA. The CDR3 region is CASSLSERGRGTGELFF. The CDR3 nucleotides read TGTGCCAGCAGCTTAAGTGAGCGGGGGCGTGGCACCGGGGAGCTGTTTTTT. The full variable domain, rest sourced from reference TRBV7-2 and TRBJ2-2, is GAGVSQSPSNKVTEKGKDVELRCDPISGHTALYWYRQSLGQGLEFLIYFQGNSAPDKSGLPSDRFSAERTGGSVSTLTIQRTQQEDSAVYLCASSLSERGRGTGELFFGEGSRLTVL.

CDR3 bases: TGTGCCAGCAGCTTAGCGGGACAGGGGGCAGAGACCCAGTACTTC. Its translation: CASSLAGQGAETQYF. The rearrangement links TRBV7-2 to TRBJ2-5; 12 bases agree with TRBD1. The V segment lost 0 bases and the J segment 4 bases; nucleotides outside the gene matches: 0. CDR1 is SGHTA and CDR2 is FQGNSA in the germline V gene. CDR3 size: 15 residues.

V is TRBV7-2 and J is TRBJ1-6, with D maybe TRBD1 (5 bases). Germline V gene sequence: CDR1 SGHTA, CDR2 FQGNSA. The CDR3 is 17 amino acids. Trimming left V 5 bases short and J 4 bases short, with 18 bases between. CDR3: CASSLPEGLGYNSPLHF. The DNA of the CDR3 is TGTGCCAGCAGCCTCCCTGAGGGGTTAGGGTATAATTCACCCCTCCACTTT.